Included here is one T cell receptor (beta chain) sequence, with context. Its target is unknown. The method, 5' RACE with UMI labels, was used to prepare the TRB cDNA libraries. TCRdb re-called the 5' RACE reads and gives one entry per CDR3 protein, without DNA. In all, the sample yields about 140,000 distinct CDR3 sequences. The data were obtained in a study of CXCR3-negative and CXCR3-positive naive CD8 T cells. General observations from the study: Memory CD8+ cells showed much lower diversity, while both naive subsets were comparably high. TRB CDR3 hydrophobicity was greater in CXCR3-positive naive cells than in CXCR3-negative naive cells.

The germline gives CDR1 SGHTA, CDR2 FQGTGA. The CDR3 runs to 16 residues. The chain joins TRBV7-3 to TRBJ2-3; TCRdb selects TRBD2, and the lack of DNA leaves this call unchecked. The sequenced sample consisted of naive CXCR3+ CD8+ T cells from blood. The subset here: CD45RO-CCR7+CD27+CD95- naive CD8+ T cells expressing CXCR3 (TNR3+). The clonotype comes from a human donor in good health. Some clones in this sample may be carry-over from other donors' samples. CDR3 sequence: CASRLAGGEDTDTQYF. The whole variable domain, remainder taken from reference TRBV7-3 and TRBJ2-3, is GAGVSQTPSNKVTEKGKYVELRCDPISGHTALYWYRQSLGQGPEFLIYFQGTGAADDSGLPNDRFFAVRPEGSVSTLKIQRTERGDSAVYLCASRLAGGEDTDTQYFGPGTRLTVL.